Presented here are 13 T cell receptor beta chains from one specimen sequenced in a study of blood T cell repertoires in COVID-19. Here immunoSEQ multiplex PCR was the method, and the copy in TCRdb shows in-frame clones only, minus some. The sample gives under 150,000 clones, over 75% of which show up once; 5% is in the top ten. Sequencing was carried out using peripheral blood. The receptors stem from a woman between 50 and 59 years old with acute or convalescent COVID-19.

This chain links TRBV5-1 with TRBJ2-2, with 10 bases identical to TRBD1. Germline V CDR1 and CDR2: SGHRS, YFSETQ. The CDR3 spans 15 residues. Trimming took 0 bases from V and 4 from J; bases not matched to a gene: 0. The CDR3 DNA sequence: TGCGCCAGCAGCTTGGGGGACAGGGGCACCGGGGAGCTGTTTTTT. It yields the protein CASSLGDRGTGELFF.

The chain uses TRBV6-5 and TRBJ2-2; 8 bases are shared with TRBD1. The germline V gene has CDR1 MNHEY and CDR2 SVGAGI. CDR3 length equals 15 residues. The V segment lost 6 bases and the J segment 4 bases; nucleotides outside the gene matches: 7. As DNA, the CDR3 is TGTGCCAGCAGGCTCGACAGGGGTCGCACCGGGGAGCTGTTTTTT. Encoded protein: CASRLDRGRTGELFF.

The rearrangement joins TRBV7-2 to TRBJ1-5, with TRBD1 identical over 9 bases. Germline V gene data show CDR1 as SGHTA and CDR2 as FQGNSA. Trimming took 1 base from V and 9 from J; bases not matched to a gene: 4. CDR3 length: 14 amino acids. The chain's CDR3 is CASSLDTGGRPQHF. The CDR3 DNA reads as TGTGCCAGCAGCTTAGATACAGGGGGCAGGCCCCAGCATTTT.

This rearrangement joins TRBV5-8 to TRBJ1-6; no reliable D call. With 3 bases removed from V and 6 bases from J, the gap between germline ends came to 16 bases. The CDR3 contains 16 residues. Germline-derived CDR1 and CDR2 are SGHTS and YDEGEE. CDR3 sequence: CASSSLTRGFNSPLHF. DNA of the CDR3: TGTGCCAGCAGCTCCCTGACCCGAGGGTTTAATTCACCCCTCCACTTT.

The gene calls are TRBV7-2 and TRBJ2-5, with a possible D match to TRBD2 (6 bases). The CDR3 totals 16 residues. Trimming stripped 0 bases from V and 4 bases from J, with 15 bases between. Looked up from germline, CDR1 is SGHTA and CDR2 is FQGNSA. The CDR3 region is CASSLALGGAGETQYF. DNA of the CDR3: TGTGCCAGCAGCTTAGCGCTCGGGGGAGCGGGAGAGACCCAGTACTTC.

The V and J genes are TRBV7-2 and TRBJ1-1; tentative D call: TRBD1 (6 bases). Germline assignment: CDR1 SGHTA and CDR2 FQGNSA. The CDR3 extends over 15 amino acids. V was clipped by 1 base and J by 6 bases, with 15 bases between them. This CDR3 is CASSLVPGGGPEAFF. The CDR3 bases are TGTGCCAGCAGCTTAGTTCCCGGGGGGGGCCCTGAAGCTTTCTTT.

The V call is TRBV20-1, the J call TRBJ1-2; D is unclear. Germline CDR1 DFQATT, CDR2 SNEGSKA (reference sequence). This CDR3 has 9 amino acids. Trimming stripped 5 bases from V and 8 bases from J, with 6 bases between. CDR3 coding DNA: TGCAGTGCTCTCCCGGGCTACACCTTC. Translation gives CSALPGYTF.

V is TRBV4-2 and J is TRBJ2-1, with D tentatively TRBD2 (7 bases). Germline loops: CDR1 LGHNA, CDR2 YNFKEQ. The CDR3 covers 15 residues. The V gene lost 5 bases and the J gene lost 5 bases, with 16 bases spanning the gap. The CDR3 loop is CASSSGGQGNNEQFF. Here the CDR3 DNA reads TGTGCCAGCAGCTCGGGGGGCCAGGGGAACAATGAGCAGTTCTTC.

This clone was seen a single time. This chain joins TRBV6-5 and TRBJ2-2; D is unresolved. The germline V gene has CDR1 MNHEY and CDR2 SVGAGI. Trimming pared 2 bases from V and 3 bases from J, leaving 4 bases between. The CDR3 covers 13 residues. The CDR3 loop reads CASSYADTGELFF. CDR3 coding DNA: TGTGCCAGCAGTTACGCAGACACCGGGGAGCTGTTTTTT.

The V gene is TRBV4-3, the J gene TRBJ1-6; D may be TRBD1 (5 bases). The CDR3 spans 16 residues. With 4 bases removed from V and 7 bases from J, the gap between germline ends came to 17 bases. Germline CDR1 LGHNA, CDR2 YSLEER. CDR3: CASSPGNTEGNSPLHF. In DNA form, the CDR3 reads TGCGCCAGCAGCCCAGGGAACACGGAGGGAAATTCACCCCTCCACTTT.

The count of this clone is one. The V call is TRBV6-5, the J call TRBJ1-2; weak D call: TRBD1 (5 bases). CDR3 size: 16 residues. V lost 0 bases and J 6 bases, leaving 17 bases between the germline ends. The V gene's germline CDR1 is MNHEY and CDR2 SVGAGI. The CDR3 DNA follows: TGTGCCAGCAGTTACTCGGAGTTATGGGGGAGGGATGGCTACACCTTC. Translating it yields CASSYSELWGRDGYTF.

This clone has only one observation. The CDR3 DNA reads as TGTGCCAGTAGTACTAGCGGGGGCCCTGGGCCTCACTACGAGCAGTACTTC. Translated, it gives CASSTSGGPGPHYEQYF. The chain carries TRBV19 and TRBJ2-7, with 10 bases fitting TRBD2. The CDR3 is 17 residues long. Trimming cost V 4 bases and J 3 bases; bases outside gene matches: 12. The germline gives CDR1 LNHDA, CDR2 SQIVND (reference sequence).

This clone was counted only a few times. The chain carries TRBV11-3 and TRBJ1-1, with D possibly matching TRBD1 (5 bases). Germline V gene sequence: CDR1 SGHNT, CDR2 YENEEA. V dropped 1 base and J dropped 2 bases, with 8 bases sitting between them. This CDR3 comprises 14 residues. The CDR3 DNA sequence: TGTGCCAGCAGCTTAGGGCGGGGCAACACTGAAGCTTTCTTT. Its translation is CASSLGRGNTEAFF.